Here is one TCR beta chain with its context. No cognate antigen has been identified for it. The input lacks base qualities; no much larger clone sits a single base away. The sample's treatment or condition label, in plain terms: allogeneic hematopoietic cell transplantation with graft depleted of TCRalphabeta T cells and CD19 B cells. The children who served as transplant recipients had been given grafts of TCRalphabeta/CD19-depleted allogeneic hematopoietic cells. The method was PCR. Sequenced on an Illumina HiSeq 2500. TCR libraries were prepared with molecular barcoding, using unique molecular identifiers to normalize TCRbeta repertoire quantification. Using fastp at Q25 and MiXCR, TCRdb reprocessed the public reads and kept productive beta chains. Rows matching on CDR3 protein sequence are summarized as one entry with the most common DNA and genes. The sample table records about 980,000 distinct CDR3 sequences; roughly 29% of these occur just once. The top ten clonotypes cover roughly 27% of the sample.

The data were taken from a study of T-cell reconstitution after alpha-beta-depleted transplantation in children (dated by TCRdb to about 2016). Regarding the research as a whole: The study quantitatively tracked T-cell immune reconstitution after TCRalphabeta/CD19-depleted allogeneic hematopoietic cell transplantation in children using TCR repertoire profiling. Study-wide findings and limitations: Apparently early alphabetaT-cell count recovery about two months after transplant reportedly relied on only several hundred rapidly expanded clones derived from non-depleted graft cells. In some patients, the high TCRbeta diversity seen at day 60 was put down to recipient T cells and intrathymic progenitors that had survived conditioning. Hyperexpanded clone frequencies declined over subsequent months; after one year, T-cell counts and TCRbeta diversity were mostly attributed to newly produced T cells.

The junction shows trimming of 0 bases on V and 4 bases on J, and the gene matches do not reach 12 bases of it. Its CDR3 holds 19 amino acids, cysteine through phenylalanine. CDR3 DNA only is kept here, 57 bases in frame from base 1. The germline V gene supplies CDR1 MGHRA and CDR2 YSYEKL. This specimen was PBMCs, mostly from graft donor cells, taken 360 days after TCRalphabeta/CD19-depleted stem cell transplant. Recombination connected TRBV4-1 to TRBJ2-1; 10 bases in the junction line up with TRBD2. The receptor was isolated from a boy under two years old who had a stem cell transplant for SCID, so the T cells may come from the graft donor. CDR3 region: CASSQELSLGLARYNEQFF. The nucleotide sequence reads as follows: TGCGCCAGCAGCCAAGAGCTAAGTTTGGGACTAGCGCGATACAATGAGCAGTTCTTC.